The rows below give T cell receptor beta chains drawn from one sample of a study of blood T cell repertoires in COVID-19. Repertoires were generated with immunoSEQ multiplex PCR, while TCRdb's copy carries only in-frame clones and drops some. Of 200,000 to 300,000 clones listed, approximately 78% are singletons. The sequenced sample consisted of peripheral blood. The receptors derive from a woman aged 18 to 35 with acute or convalescent COVID-19. The CDR3 runs from the conserved cysteine through the conserved F or W. A D gene is named only where the DNA matches it firmly. Part of the rows lack a size; the others show once, few, many or a class for expanded clones.

d_call: TRBD2
j_call: TRBJ2-7
clone_size: -
v_call: TRBV6-2/TRBV6-3
cdr3_aa: CASSWTSGLYEQYF
cdr3_nt: TGTGCCAGCAGCTGGACTAGCGGACTCTACGAGCAGTACTTC

d_call: TRBD1
j_call: TRBJ2-5
clone_size: -
v_call: TRBV6-5
cdr3_aa: CASRRQGIYQETQYF
cdr3_nt: TGTGCCAGCAGAAGACAGGGGATTTACCAAGAGACCCAGTACTTC

d_call: TRBD2
j_call: TRBJ2-3
clone_size: -
v_call: TRBV10-2
cdr3_aa: CASSALGGDTQYF
cdr3_nt: TGCGCCAGCAGTGCCCTCGGGGGGGATACGCAGTATTTT

d_call: -
j_call: TRBJ1-2
clone_size: -
v_call: TRBV6-5
cdr3_aa: CASSYGTDYGYTF
cdr3_nt: TGTGCCAGCAGTTACGGAACAGACTATGGCTACACCTTC

d_call: -
j_call: TRBJ1-4
clone_size: -
v_call: TRBV5-1
cdr3_aa: CASSLQGKVEEKLFF
cdr3_nt: TGCGCCAGCAGCCTTCAGGGGAAGGTAGAGGAAAAACTGTTTTTT

d_call: -
j_call: TRBJ1-4
clone_size: -
v_call: TRBV18
cdr3_aa: CASSLGGPGANEKLFF
cdr3_nt: TGTGCCAGCTCACTGGGCGGCCCAGGGGCTAATGAAAAACTGTTTTTT

d_call: -
j_call: TRBJ1-2
clone_size: -
v_call: TRBV2
cdr3_aa: CASSEVSRKYGYTF
cdr3_nt: TGTGCCAGCAGTGAAGTCAGTCGAAAATATGGCTACACCTTC

d_call: TRBD2
j_call: TRBJ2-3
clone_size: -
v_call: TRBV9
cdr3_aa: CASSVGLAGASDTQYF
cdr3_nt: TGTGCCAGCAGCGTAGGGCTAGCGGGAGCCTCAGATACGCAGTATTTT

d_call: TRBD1
j_call: TRBJ2-7
clone_size: -
v_call: TRBV5-1
cdr3_aa: CASSLIEGASYEQYF
cdr3_nt: TGCGCCAGCAGCTTGATTGAGGGGGCATCCTACGAGCAGTACTTC

d_call: -
j_call: TRBJ1-5
clone_size: once
v_call: TRBV28
cdr3_aa: CASSPPNAGVAWQPQHF
cdr3_nt: TGTGCCAGCAGTCCACCCAACGCAGGGGTCGCGTGGCAGCCCCAGCATTTT

d_call: TRBD2
j_call: TRBJ2-1
clone_size: -
v_call: TRBV19
cdr3_aa: CASSIRTRVLSYNEQFF
cdr3_nt: TGTGCCAGTAGTATTAGGACTAGAGTCCTCTCCTACAATGAGCAGTTCTTC

d_call: TRBD1
j_call: TRBJ2-7
clone_size: -
v_call: TRBV6-5
cdr3_aa: CASRDSPYEQYF
cdr3_nt: TGTGCCAGCCGGGACAGTCCCTACGAGCAGTACTTC

d_call: TRBD2
j_call: TRBJ2-1
clone_size: -
v_call: TRBV5-1
cdr3_aa: CASSWGTSGSDEQFF
cdr3_nt: TGCGCCAGCAGCTGGGGGACTAGCGGGAGCGATGAGCAGTTCTTC

d_call: -
j_call: TRBJ1-1
clone_size: -
v_call: TRBV6-4
cdr3_aa: CASRATGPNTEAFF
cdr3_nt: TGTGCCAGCAGGGCGACAGGACCGAACACTGAAGCTTTCTTT

d_call: -
j_call: TRBJ1-1
clone_size: -
v_call: TRBV12-3/TRBV12-4
cdr3_aa: CASLGHQNTEAFF
cdr3_nt: TGTGCCAGCCTGGGACACCAGAACACTGAAGCTTTCTTT

d_call: TRBD1
j_call: TRBJ2-5
clone_size: -
v_call: TRBV4-3
cdr3_aa: CASSQDARVAGGVKTQYF
cdr3_nt: TGCGCCAGCAGCCAGGATGCCAGGGTGGCAGGGGGTGTGAAGACCCAGTACTTC

d_call: TRBD2
j_call: TRBJ2-3
clone_size: -
v_call: TRBV6-2/TRBV6-3
cdr3_aa: CASSSQGLAGGADTQYF
cdr3_nt: TGTGCCAGCAGTTCCCAGGGACTAGCGGGCGGAGCAGATACGCAGTATTTT

d_call: TRBD2
j_call: TRBJ2-2
clone_size: -
v_call: TRBV30
cdr3_aa: CAWSWLAVTGELFF
cdr3_nt: TGTGCCTGGAGTTGGCTAGCGGTGACCGGGGAGCTGTTTTTT

d_call: TRBD2
j_call: TRBJ2-1
clone_size: -
v_call: TRBV30
cdr3_aa: CAWRGLGYNEQFF
cdr3_nt: TGTGCCTGGAGGGGACTAGGCTACAATGAGCAGTTCTTC

d_call: -
j_call: TRBJ1-1
clone_size: -
v_call: TRBV10-1
cdr3_aa: CASSDTGQPNTEAFF
cdr3_nt: TGCGCCAGCAGTGACACTGGACAACCGAACACTGAAGCTTTCTTT

d_call: TRBD1
j_call: TRBJ1-1
clone_size: -
v_call: TRBV7-3
cdr3_aa: CASSRGDSIREAFF
cdr3_nt: TGTGCCAGCAGCCGTGGGGACAGCATTAGAGAAGCTTTCTTT

d_call: TRBD1
j_call: TRBJ1-1
clone_size: few
v_call: TRBV30
cdr3_aa: CAWGLQGATNTEAFF
cdr3_nt: TGTGCCTGGGGATTACAGGGGGCTACGAACACTGAAGCTTTCTTT

d_call: TRBD2
j_call: TRBJ2-5
clone_size: -
v_call: TRBV4-3
cdr3_aa: CASSQDRLAGGPWETQYF
cdr3_nt: TGCGCCAGCAGCCAAGACCGCCTAGCGGGAGGGCCATGGGAGACCCAGTACTTC

d_call: TRBD2
j_call: TRBJ2-1
clone_size: -
v_call: TRBV15
cdr3_aa: CATSRDFQGAGNEQFF
cdr3_nt: TGTGCCACCAGCAGAGATTTCCAGGGAGCGGGGAATGAGCAGTTCTTC

d_call: TRBD2
j_call: TRBJ2-5
clone_size: -
v_call: TRBV3-1/TRBV3-2
cdr3_aa: CASSWGLAEYQETQYF
cdr3_nt: TGTGCCAGCAGTTGGGGACTAGCGGAGTACCAAGAGACCCAGTACTTC

d_call: TRBD1
j_call: TRBJ1-5
clone_size: -
v_call: TRBV27
cdr3_aa: CASSRKGANQPQHF
cdr3_nt: TGTGCCAGCAGTAGAAAGGGGGCCAATCAGCCCCAGCATTTT

d_call: -
j_call: TRBJ2-2
clone_size: -
v_call: TRBV4-1
cdr3_aa: CASSGAGLNTGELFF
cdr3_nt: TGCGCCAGCAGCGGGGCGGGACTGAACACCGGGGAGCTGTTTTTT

d_call: -
j_call: TRBJ1-1
clone_size: few
v_call: TRBV6-6
cdr3_aa: CASSPRTEEAFF
cdr3_nt: TGTGCCAGCAGTCCCAGGACTGAGGAAGCTTTCTTT

d_call: -
j_call: TRBJ2-1
clone_size: -
v_call: TRBV12-1
cdr3_aa: CAICAWAPEQFF
cdr3_nt: TGTGCCATCTGCGCTTGGGCACCTGAGCAGTTCTTC

d_call: TRBD2
j_call: TRBJ2-4
clone_size: -
v_call: TRBV5-5
cdr3_aa: CASSPAGAHIQYF
cdr3_nt: TGTGCCAGCAGCCCTGCGGGAGCGCATATTCAGTACTTC

d_call: -
j_call: TRBJ2-2
clone_size: few
v_call: TRBV5-1
cdr3_aa: CASSLGAARGGELFF
cdr3_nt: TGCGCCAGCAGCTTGGGGGCAGCACGGGGCGGGGAGCTGTTTTTT

d_call: TRBD1
j_call: TRBJ1-2
clone_size: -
v_call: TRBV7-2
cdr3_aa: CASSLVRSGTGYTF
cdr3_nt: TGTGCCAGCAGCTTAGTTCGGTCCGGGACAGGGTACACCTTC

d_call: -
j_call: TRBJ2-5
clone_size: once
v_call: TRBV28
cdr3_aa: CASNPGSGEETQYF
cdr3_nt: TGTGCCAGCAACCCCGGGAGTGGCGAAGAGACCCAGTACTTC

d_call: -
j_call: TRBJ2-1
clone_size: -
v_call: TRBV5-1
cdr3_aa: CASSLVAAASYNEQFF
cdr3_nt: TGCGCCAGCAGCTTGGTGGCCGCCGCCTCCTACAATGAGCAGTTCTTC

d_call: -
j_call: TRBJ2-7
clone_size: -
v_call: TRBV11-2
cdr3_aa: CASSRTPGSYHEQYF
cdr3_nt: TGTGCCAGCAGCCGGACGCCAGGGTCGTATCACGAGCAGTACTTC

d_call: TRBD2
j_call: TRBJ2-7
clone_size: -
v_call: TRBV4-2
cdr3_aa: CASAPSSGTSTYEQYF
cdr3_nt: TGTGCCAGCGCACCGTCTAGCGGAACCTCGACCTACGAGCAGTACTTC

d_call: TRBD1
j_call: TRBJ1-6
clone_size: -
v_call: TRBV18
cdr3_aa: CASSAGQENSPLHF
cdr3_nt: TGTGCCAGCTCAGCGGGACAGGAGAATTCACCCCTCCACTTT

d_call: TRBD2
j_call: TRBJ2-5
clone_size: -
v_call: TRBV12-3/TRBV12-4
cdr3_aa: CASSFLGEGTQYF
cdr3_nt: TGTGCCAGCAGTTTTTTAGGGGAGGGAACCCAGTACTTC

d_call: -
j_call: TRBJ2-7
clone_size: -
v_call: TRBV5-6
cdr3_aa: CASSPPNGTNSYEQYF
cdr3_nt: TGTGCCAGCAGCCCCCCCAACGGGACAAACTCCTACGAGCAGTACTTC

d_call: TRBD1
j_call: TRBJ2-7
clone_size: -
v_call: TRBV4-2
cdr3_aa: CASSPTGDYSYEQYF
cdr3_nt: TGTGCCAGCAGCCCTACAGGGGATTACTCCTACGAGCAGTACTTC

d_call: TRBD1
j_call: TRBJ1-4
clone_size: many
v_call: TRBV2
cdr3_aa: CASSERGQTFEKLFF
cdr3_nt: TGTGCCAGCAGTGAAAGGGGACAGACGTTTGAAAAACTGTTTTTT